A selection of T cell receptor beta chains follows, all from one sample in a study of metastatic and nonmetastatic thyroid tumors. Through MiXCR, TCRdb re-clonotyped the PCR reads. Of 15,000 to 20,000 clones listed, 15% to 17% are singletons. The sequenced material came from blood. The receptors derive from a female donor with papillary thyroid cancer or a benign thyroid nodule (not recorded which). Some clones in this sample may be carry-over from other donors' samples. Both conserved end residues are part of each CDR3. A D gene is named only where the DNA matches it firmly. The size field is filled for only some rows; it gives once, few, many or a size class.

CDR3 protein: CASRDYPRYEQYF
CDR3 DNA: TGTGCCAGCAGGGACTACCCCCGGTACGAGCAGTACTTC
CDR3 length: 13
D gene: NA
clone size: many
V gene: TRBV2
J gene: TRBJ2-7

CDR3 protein: CASSASLSYGYTF
CDR3 DNA: TGTGCCAGCAGTGCTAGTCTCAGCTATGGCTACACCTTC
CDR3 length: 13
D gene: NA
clone size: many
V gene: TRBV9
J gene: TRBJ1-2

CDR3 protein: CASSFGTGSSPLHF
CDR3 DNA: TGTGCCAGCAGCTTTGGGACAGGGAGTTCACCCCTCCACTTT
CDR3 length: 14
D gene: TRBD1
clone size: many
V gene: TRBV7-6
J gene: TRBJ1-6

CDR3 protein: CASRDSKGELFF
CDR3 DNA: TGTGCCAGCAGGGACTCAAAGGGGGAACTGTTTTTT
CDR3 length: 12
D gene: NA
clone size: many
V gene: TRBV6-1
J gene: TRBJ1-4

CDR3 protein: CASSLQAYQETQYF
CDR3 DNA: TGCGCCAGCAGCTTGCAGGCCTACCAAGAGACCCAGTACTTC
CDR3 length: 14
D gene: NA
clone size: many
V gene: TRBV5-1
J gene: TRBJ2-5

CDR3 protein: CASSLGLASVGETQYF
CDR3 DNA: TGTGCCAGCTCTTTGGGGTTGGCTAGCGTCGGAGAGACCCAGTACTTC
CDR3 length: 16
D gene: NA
clone size: many
V gene: TRBV18
J gene: TRBJ2-5

CDR3 protein: CASSPQREGYEQYF
CDR3 DNA: TGTGCCAGCAGCCCACAGCGGGAGGGGTACGAGCAGTACTTC
CDR3 length: 14
D gene: TRBD2
clone size: many
V gene: TRBV4-2
J gene: TRBJ2-7

CDR3 protein: CASSPQGTATNEKLFF
CDR3 DNA: TGCGCCAGCAGCCCGCAGGGGACTGCAACTAATGAAAAACTGTTTTTT
CDR3 length: 16
D gene: NA
clone size: NA
V gene: TRBV5-1
J gene: TRBJ1-4

CDR3 protein: CASSYSTGELFF
CDR3 DNA: TGTGCCAGCAGTTACTCCACCGGGGAGCTGTTTTTT
CDR3 length: 12
D gene: NA
clone size: medium-sized
V gene: TRBV6-2/TRBV6-3
J gene: TRBJ2-2

CDR3 protein: CAWGDRGHEQYF
CDR3 DNA: TGTGCCTGGGGGGACAGGGGCCACGAGCAGTACTTC
CDR3 length: 12
D gene: TRBD1
clone size: NA
V gene: TRBV30
J gene: TRBJ2-7

CDR3 protein: CASSYDTYEQYF
CDR3 DNA: TGTGCCAGCAGCTATGATACCTACGAGCAGTACTTC
CDR3 length: 12
D gene: NA
clone size: many
V gene: TRBV11-2
J gene: TRBJ2-7

CDR3 protein: CASSYARERSEQYF
CDR3 DNA: TGTGCCAGCAGTTACGCGAGGGAGAGAAGCGAGCAGTACTTC
CDR3 length: 14
D gene: NA
clone size: medium-sized
V gene: TRBV6-5
J gene: TRBJ2-7

CDR3 protein: CASSLSGGQGSNQPQHF
CDR3 DNA: TGTGCCAGCAGTTTATCGGGAGGACAGGGTAGCAATCAGCCCCAGCATTTT
CDR3 length: 17
D gene: TRBD1
clone size: few
V gene: TRBV27
J gene: TRBJ1-5

CDR3 protein: CASSVTSGSYNEQFF
CDR3 DNA: TGTGCCAGCAGTGTAACTAGCGGGAGCTACAATGAGCAGTTCTTC
CDR3 length: 15
D gene: TRBD2
clone size: medium-sized
V gene: TRBV6-4
J gene: TRBJ2-1

CDR3 protein: CASSSGGVYNEQFF
CDR3 DNA: TGTGCCAGCAGTTCTGGGGGAGTCTACAATGAGCAGTTCTTC
CDR3 length: 14
D gene: NA
clone size: NA
V gene: TRBV12-3/TRBV12-4
J gene: TRBJ2-1

CDR3 protein: CASSPTRDRGPHGYTF
CDR3 DNA: TGTGCCAGCAGCCCGACCCGCGACAGGGGGCCCCATGGCTACACCTTC
CDR3 length: 16
D gene: TRBD1
clone size: many
V gene: TRBV11-1
J gene: TRBJ1-2

CDR3 protein: CSATPGQGFTEAFF
CDR3 DNA: TGCAGTGCTACCCCGGGACAGGGGTTCACTGAAGCTTTCTTT
CDR3 length: 14
D gene: TRBD1
clone size: NA
V gene: TRBV20-1
J gene: TRBJ1-1

CDR3 protein: CASSDSGAGNQPQHF
CDR3 DNA: TGTGCCAGCAGTGACTCAGGGGCCGGGAATCAGCCCCAGCATTTT
CDR3 length: 15
D gene: NA
clone size: many
V gene: TRBV2
J gene: TRBJ1-5

CDR3 protein: CASSPDREIYNEQFF
CDR3 DNA: TGTGCCAGCAGCCCGGACAGGGAGATATACAATGAGCAGTTCTTC
CDR3 length: 15
D gene: TRBD1
clone size: NA
V gene: TRBV11-2
J gene: TRBJ2-1

CDR3 protein: CASSRTSGTGANVLTF
CDR3 DNA: TGTGCCAGCAGCCGGACTAGCGGGACTGGGGCCAACGTCCTGACTTTC
CDR3 length: 16
D gene: TRBD2
clone size: medium-sized
V gene: TRBV27
J gene: TRBJ2-6

CDR3 protein: CASSLGQGADTQYF
CDR3 DNA: TGTGCCAGCAGCCTGGGACAGGGGGCAGATACGCAGTATTTT
CDR3 length: 14
D gene: TRBD1
clone size: many
V gene: TRBV9
J gene: TRBJ2-3

CDR3 protein: CASSYPPDWADVYTF
CDR3 DNA: TGTGCCAGCAGTTACCCCCCCGACTGGGCTGATGTCTACACCTTC
CDR3 length: 15
D gene: NA
clone size: NA
V gene: TRBV6-5
J gene: TRBJ1-2

CDR3 protein: CASSSGYRGNTEAFF
CDR3 DNA: TGCGCCAGCAGCTCCGGATACAGGGGGAACACTGAAGCTTTCTTT
CDR3 length: 15
D gene: TRBD1
clone size: many
V gene: TRBV5-1
J gene: TRBJ1-1

CDR3 protein: CSVSRTGGDERFF
CDR3 DNA: TGCAGCGTTTCAAGGACTGGAGGGGATGAGCGGTTCTTC
CDR3 length: 13
D gene: NA
clone size: few
V gene: TRBV29-1
J gene: TRBJ2-1

CDR3 protein: CASSLTTGVGTEAFF
CDR3 DNA: TGTGCCAGCAGTTTAACGACAGGGGTTGGGACTGAAGCTTTCTTT
CDR3 length: 15
D gene: TRBD1
clone size: many
V gene: TRBV28
J gene: TRBJ1-1

CDR3 protein: CASRPGQKSGNTIYF
CDR3 DNA: TGTGCCAGCAGACCGGGACAGAAGTCTGGAAACACCATATATTTT
CDR3 length: 15
D gene: TRBD1
clone size: medium-sized
V gene: TRBV6-1
J gene: TRBJ1-3

CDR3 protein: CASSLRQIFYGYTF
CDR3 DNA: TGTGCCAGCAGCCTAAGACAGATCTTCTATGGCTACACCTTC
CDR3 length: 14
D gene: NA
clone size: many
V gene: TRBV7-2
J gene: TRBJ1-2

CDR3 protein: CASSKDAYYGYTF
CDR3 DNA: TGTGCCAGCAGCAAGGACGCCTACTATGGCTACACCTTC
CDR3 length: 13
D gene: NA
clone size: many
V gene: TRBV7-2
J gene: TRBJ1-2

CDR3 protein: CASSGWTGGDEKLFF
CDR3 DNA: TGCGCCAGCAGCGGCTGGACAGGGGGGGATGAAAAACTGTTTTTT
CDR3 length: 15
D gene: TRBD1
clone size: many
V gene: TRBV4-1
J gene: TRBJ1-4

CDR3 protein: CASSRGQGKFGEQFF
CDR3 DNA: TGTGCCAGTAGTAGGGGACAGGGAAAGTTTGGTGAGCAGTTCTTC
CDR3 length: 15
D gene: TRBD1
clone size: medium-sized
V gene: TRBV19
J gene: TRBJ2-1

CDR3 protein: CASSPPGHEQYF
CDR3 DNA: TGCGCCAGCAGCCCGCCGGGACACGAGCAGTACTTC
CDR3 length: 12
D gene: NA
clone size: many
V gene: TRBV5-1
J gene: TRBJ2-7

CDR3 protein: CSASTGVTHQPQHF
CDR3 DNA: TGCAGTGCTAGTACAGGGGTTACGCATCAGCCCCAGCATTTT
CDR3 length: 14
D gene: TRBD1
clone size: many
V gene: TRBV20-1
J gene: TRBJ1-5

CDR3 protein: CSAGEGVGEQYF
CDR3 DNA: TGCAGTGCGGGGGAGGGAGTAGGCGAGCAGTACTTC
CDR3 length: 12
D gene: TRBD2
clone size: NA
V gene: TRBV20-1
J gene: TRBJ2-7

CDR3 protein: CASSEAVGEAYEQYF
CDR3 DNA: TGCGCCAGCAGTGAGGCTGTCGGGGAGGCCTACGAGCAGTACTTC
CDR3 length: 15
D gene: NA
clone size: medium-sized
V gene: TRBV10-1
J gene: TRBJ2-7

CDR3 protein: CASSLGGQLETQYF
CDR3 DNA: TGTGCCAGCAGCTTAGGAGGACAGTTAGAGACCCAGTACTTC
CDR3 length: 14
D gene: NA
clone size: many
V gene: TRBV11-2
J gene: TRBJ2-5

CDR3 protein: CASSFDRDGQPQHF
CDR3 DNA: TGTGCCAGCAGTTTCGACAGGGATGGTCAGCCCCAGCATTTT
CDR3 length: 14
D gene: TRBD1
clone size: medium-sized
V gene: TRBV27
J gene: TRBJ1-5

CDR3 protein: CASSTRTDPTNEKLFF
CDR3 DNA: TGTGCCAGCAGCACCCGGACTGATCCAACTAATGAAAAACTGTTTTTT
CDR3 length: 16
D gene: NA
clone size: many
V gene: TRBV7-9
J gene: TRBJ1-4

CDR3 protein: CSALAGDYNEQFF
CDR3 DNA: TGCAGTGCTCTAGCGGGGGACTACAATGAGCAGTTCTTC
CDR3 length: 13
D gene: TRBD2
clone size: NA
V gene: TRBV20-1
J gene: TRBJ2-1

CDR3 protein: CASSFAEATNEKLFF
CDR3 DNA: TGTGCCAGCAGTTTCGCCGAGGCGACTAATGAAAAACTGTTTTTT
CDR3 length: 15
D gene: NA
clone size: many
V gene: TRBV12-3/TRBV12-4
J gene: TRBJ1-4

CDR3 protein: CASSHSSEETQYF
CDR3 DNA: TGCGCCAGCAGCCATAGCAGCGAGGAGACCCAGTACTTC
CDR3 length: 13
D gene: NA
clone size: medium-sized
V gene: TRBV10-1
J gene: TRBJ2-5

CDR3 protein: CASSSPTTGGTGHGTQYF
CDR3 DNA: TGTGCCAGCAGCTCCCCAACTACAGGGGGGACTGGGCACGGTACGCAGTATTTT
CDR3 length: 18
D gene: TRBD1
clone size: many
V gene: TRBV11-3
J gene: TRBJ2-3

CDR3 protein: CASSCDRDTYRYTF
CDR3 DNA: TGTGCCAGCAGTTGCGACAGGGACACCTATCGCTACACCTTC
CDR3 length: 14
D gene: TRBD1
clone size: NA
V gene: TRBV6-2/TRBV6-3
J gene: TRBJ1-2

CDR3 protein: CATSSPTGTEIRKQYF
CDR3 DNA: TGTGCCACCAGCTCTCCGACCGGGACAGAAATACGGAAGCAGTACTTC
CDR3 length: 16
D gene: TRBD1
clone size: many
V gene: TRBV15
J gene: TRBJ2-7

CDR3 protein: CASTRLSGNEQFF
CDR3 DNA: TGTGCCAGCACCCGACTATCGGGGAATGAGCAGTTCTTC
CDR3 length: 13
D gene: NA
clone size: medium-sized
V gene: TRBV27
J gene: TRBJ2-1

CDR3 protein: CASSIPGQVGQETQYF
CDR3 DNA: TGTGCCAGTAGTATCCCGGGACAGGTGGGGCAAGAGACCCAGTACTTC
CDR3 length: 16
D gene: TRBD1
clone size: many
V gene: TRBV19
J gene: TRBJ2-5

CDR3 protein: CASSLWDSPLHF
CDR3 DNA: TGTGCCAGCAGTTTGTGGGATTCACCCCTCCACTTT
CDR3 length: 12
D gene: NA
clone size: medium-sized
V gene: TRBV12-3/TRBV12-4
J gene: TRBJ1-6

CDR3 protein: CASSQDRNGPYGYTF
CDR3 DNA: TGCGCCAGCAGCCAAGATCGGAACGGACCCTATGGCTACACCTTC
CDR3 length: 15
D gene: NA
clone size: NA
V gene: TRBV4-1
J gene: TRBJ1-2

CDR3 protein: CASTGDREGETQYF
CDR3 DNA: TGTGCCAGCACTGGGGACAGGGAAGGAGAGACCCAGTACTTC
CDR3 length: 14
D gene: TRBD1
clone size: many
V gene: TRBV2
J gene: TRBJ2-5

CDR3 protein: CASSESAGGQEQYF
CDR3 DNA: TGCGCCAGCAGTGAGTCCGCCGGGGGGCAGGAGCAGTACTTC
CDR3 length: 14
D gene: NA
clone size: medium-sized
V gene: TRBV10-1
J gene: TRBJ2-7

CDR3 protein: CASRGQGGSFGNSPLHF
CDR3 DNA: TGTGCCAGCAGGGGACAGGGTGGTTCGTTCGGTAATTCACCCCTCCACTTT
CDR3 length: 17
D gene: TRBD1
clone size: few
V gene: TRBV11-1
J gene: TRBJ1-6

CDR3 protein: CASSVGGGEAFF
CDR3 DNA: TGTGCCAGCAGCGTAGGGGGAGGTGAAGCTTTCTTT
CDR3 length: 12
D gene: NA
clone size: many
V gene: TRBV9
J gene: TRBJ1-1

CDR3 protein: CSANRQSYGYTF
CDR3 DNA: TGCAGTGCTAATAGACAGAGCTATGGCTACACCTTC
CDR3 length: 12
D gene: NA
clone size: medium-sized
V gene: TRBV20-1
J gene: TRBJ1-2

CDR3 protein: CASRIFGGASNTEAFF
CDR3 DNA: TGCGCCAGCAGAATTTTTGGGGGCGCGTCCAACACTGAAGCTTTCTTT
CDR3 length: 16
D gene: NA
clone size: many
V gene: TRBV5-1
J gene: TRBJ1-1

CDR3 protein: CARNTGPRETQYF
CDR3 DNA: TGTGCCAGAAACACGGGACCTCGCGAGACCCAGTACTTC
CDR3 length: 13
D gene: NA
clone size: NA
V gene: TRBV28
J gene: TRBJ2-5

CDR3 protein: CASSEDQTDRAGNTIYF
CDR3 DNA: TGTGCCAGCAGCGAAGACCAGACCGACAGGGCTGGAAACACCATATATTTT
CDR3 length: 17
D gene: TRBD1
clone size: many
V gene: TRBV14
J gene: TRBJ1-3

CDR3 protein: CVSGVRTYEQYF
CDR3 DNA: TGTGTCAGCGGCGTCAGAACCTACGAGCAGTACTTC
CDR3 length: 12
D gene: NA
clone size: few
V gene: TRBV12-3/TRBV12-4
J gene: TRBJ2-7